This record concerns one T cell receptor (beta chain) sequence. No cognate antigen has been identified for it. Per-base qualities were not stored, and no clone one base away is much larger. The goal of deep resolution MiSeq sequencing was a depth between 1 in 1 million and 1 in 200,000 T cells, and coverage averaged 10x per clonotype. The immunoSEQ hsTCRB Kit was used to generate TCR beta libraries. From the authors' description of their analysis: The data were analyzed with ImmunoSEQ Analyzer and ImmunoSEQ Data Assistant, and V, D and J gene assignments followed IMGT definitions. Clonality was computed as one minus normalized Shannon entropy of productive rearrangement frequencies, ranging from 0 to 1. Public clonotype analysis was restricted to overrepresented clonotypes comprising at least 0.05% of each patient's repertoire. Thirteen age-matched healthy donor repertoires from immuneACCESS were used as controls for clonality. TCRdb took over this immuneACCESS table, retaining in-frame rearrangements with V and J assigned. Such tables are incomplete; in checked studies, under half of the missing clones stem from an unresolved V gene, and the remainder is unexplained. V, J and clone size were drawn from that table, and D and trimming were deduced from the DNA. The sample includes about 140,000 clones, with approximately 80% observed a single time. The ten most abundant clones make up less than 9% of the sample.

This entry belongs to a study of cytotoxic CD8 clonotypes in ibrutinib-treated CLL (dated by TCRdb to 2020 to 2023). Describing the broader study: In this cohort, some 16 patients were treatment-naive and more than 9 were relapsed/refractory, while 17 to 18 had unmutated IGHV. Partial responses were observed in about 25 patients and complete responses in 2; after a median follow-up of around 68 months, remission was maintained in about 15 patients and progression was observed in roughly twelve. Of the approximately 87 participants in the trial, about two dozen had longitudinal samples available. Every sample from remission and from progressive disease was obtained while the patients were still on ibrutinib. On average, each sample had a few hundred thousand productive templates and under 95,000 productive rearrangements. Response samples were taken after a median of roughly a year on treatment, ranging from about 6 to 40 months. Cryopreserved peripheral blood mononuclear cells were collected before treatment, at response, and at either disease progression or sustained remission. What the work shows at the level of the full study, not this receptor alone: Public clonotypes were rare and either contracted or stayed stable during treatment, and the rise in clonality at ibrutinib response reflected the expansion of private clonotypes. Lymph node repertoires were not examined, and the timing of sampling was not matched between patients in sustained remission and those whose disease progressed. An increase in clonality was observed at ibrutinib response, with clonality remaining stable during sustained remission and falling back toward baseline at progression. At baseline, clonality was higher than in age-matched healthy donors and showed a strong correlation with circulating CD8+ T-cell counts.

V ends up 6 bases short and J 0 bases short, with an unmatched junction base count of 0. Measured from the cysteine to the phenylalanine, the CDR3 is 15 residues long. Here the CDR3 DNA is all that survives: 45 bases in frame from base 1. Looking up the germline V gene yields CDR1 MNHEY and CDR2 SVGAGI. For TCR beta library preparation, roughly 1.8 micrograms of genomic DNA was extracted from cryopreserved PBMCs. High-throughput TCR beta sequencing was performed on longitudinal blood samples from CLL patients receiving ibrutinib monotherapy. The patients took part in an open-label, single-center phase 2 trial of ibrutinib monotherapy.

The specimen comprised PBMCs, sampled after 36 months of ibrutinib treatment. Recombination linked TRBV6-5 to TRBJ1-6, with 9 junctional bases fitting TRBD1. The source is a human donor with chronic lymphocytic leukemia. The CDR3 protein sequence reads: CASRDRGSYNSPLHF. The DNA sequence is as follows: TGTGCCAGCAGGGACAGGGGCTCCTATAATTCACCCCTCCACTTT.